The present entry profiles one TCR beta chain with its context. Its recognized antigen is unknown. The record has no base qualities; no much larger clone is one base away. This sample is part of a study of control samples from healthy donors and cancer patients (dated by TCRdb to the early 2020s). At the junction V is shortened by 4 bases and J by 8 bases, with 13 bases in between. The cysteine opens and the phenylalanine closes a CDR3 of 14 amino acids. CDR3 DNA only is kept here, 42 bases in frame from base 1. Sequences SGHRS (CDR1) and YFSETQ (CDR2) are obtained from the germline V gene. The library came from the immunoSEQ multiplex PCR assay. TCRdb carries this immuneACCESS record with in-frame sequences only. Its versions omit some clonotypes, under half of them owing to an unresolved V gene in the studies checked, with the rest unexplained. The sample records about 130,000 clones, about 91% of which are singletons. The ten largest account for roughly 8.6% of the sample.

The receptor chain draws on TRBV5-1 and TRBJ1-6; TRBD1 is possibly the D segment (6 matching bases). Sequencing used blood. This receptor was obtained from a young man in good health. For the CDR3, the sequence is CASSIQGPDSPLHF. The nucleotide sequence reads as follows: TGCGCCAGCAGCATACAGGGTCCCGATTCACCCCTCCACTTT.